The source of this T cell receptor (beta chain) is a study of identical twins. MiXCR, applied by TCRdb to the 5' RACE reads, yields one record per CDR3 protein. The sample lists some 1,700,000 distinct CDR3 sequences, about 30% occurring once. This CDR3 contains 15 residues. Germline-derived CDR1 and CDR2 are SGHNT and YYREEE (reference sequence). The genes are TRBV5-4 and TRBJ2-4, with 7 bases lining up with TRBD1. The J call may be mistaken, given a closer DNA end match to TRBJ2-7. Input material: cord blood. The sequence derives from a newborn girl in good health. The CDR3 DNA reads TGTGCCAGCAGCACGGACAGGACGTCATCCTACGAGCAGTACTTC. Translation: CASSTDRTSSYEQYF.